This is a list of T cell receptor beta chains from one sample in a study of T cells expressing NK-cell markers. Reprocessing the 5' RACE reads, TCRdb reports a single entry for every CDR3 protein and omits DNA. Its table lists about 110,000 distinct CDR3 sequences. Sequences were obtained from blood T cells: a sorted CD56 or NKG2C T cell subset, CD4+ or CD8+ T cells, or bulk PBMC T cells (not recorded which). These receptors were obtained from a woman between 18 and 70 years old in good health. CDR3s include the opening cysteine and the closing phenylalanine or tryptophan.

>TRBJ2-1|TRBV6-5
CASSYSTYNEQFF
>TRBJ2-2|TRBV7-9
CASSFPWAGAGGELFF
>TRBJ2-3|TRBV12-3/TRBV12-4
CASTFRDTTSPGGMDTQYF
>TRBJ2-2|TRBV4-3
CASSDGNGELFF
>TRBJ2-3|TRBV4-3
CASSQDSTDTQYF
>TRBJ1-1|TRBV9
CASSEGQGMTEAFF
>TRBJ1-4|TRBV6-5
CASSWGGALTNEKLFF
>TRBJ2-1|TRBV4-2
CASSPTGTYNEQFF
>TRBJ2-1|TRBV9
CASSVGQSNEQFF
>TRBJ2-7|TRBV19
CASSPRPAYEQYF
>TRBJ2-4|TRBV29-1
CSVVGTSGKWYF
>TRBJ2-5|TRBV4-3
CASSQDWRETQYF
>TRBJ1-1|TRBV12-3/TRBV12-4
CASKLNTEAFF
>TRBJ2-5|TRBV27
CASSFMAGAGTQYF
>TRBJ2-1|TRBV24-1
CATSDFEDSNGQFF
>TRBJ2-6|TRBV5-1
CASSLGGLAGPSGANVLTF
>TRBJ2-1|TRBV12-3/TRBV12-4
CASSFAGNEQFF
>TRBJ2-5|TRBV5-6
CASSLDGALETQYF
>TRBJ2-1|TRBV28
CASRLRDSNYNEQFF
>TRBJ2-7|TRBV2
CASSERGGYYEQYF
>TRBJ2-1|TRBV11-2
CASSAGLPLGFF
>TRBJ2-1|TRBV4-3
CASSQEPGSSYNEQFF
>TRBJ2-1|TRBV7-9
CASTPEVLESEQFF
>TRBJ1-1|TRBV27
CATEDRAKAFF
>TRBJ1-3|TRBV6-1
CASSPLRDGNTIYF
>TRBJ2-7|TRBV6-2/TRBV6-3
CASSPGGAAYEQYF
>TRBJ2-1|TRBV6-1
CASSGTSGSDEQFF
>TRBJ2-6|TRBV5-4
CASSSQDSGANVLTF
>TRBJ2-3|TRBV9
CASSGVVDPTTDTQYF
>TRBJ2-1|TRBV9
CASSVLDYNEQFF
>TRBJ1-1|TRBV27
CASSLASGTNYEAFF
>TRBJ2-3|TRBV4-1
CASSQGGENTQYF
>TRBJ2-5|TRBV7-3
CASSTTGTGLETQYF
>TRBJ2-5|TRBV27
CASSLTGLVGTGETQYF
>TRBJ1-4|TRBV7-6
CASTAGVGEKLFF
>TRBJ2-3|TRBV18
CASSRQTGGQDTQYF
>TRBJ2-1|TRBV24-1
CATSDTGEQFF
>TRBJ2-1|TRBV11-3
CASSSPGLAGADEQFF
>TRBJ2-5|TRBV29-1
CSVRNPQETQYF
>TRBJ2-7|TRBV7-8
CASSFSGSSNEQYF
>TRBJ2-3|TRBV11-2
CASSGSGRADTQYF
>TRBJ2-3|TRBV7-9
CASSLIRDTQYF
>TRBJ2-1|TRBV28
CASTPRGARIEQFF
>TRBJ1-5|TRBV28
CASSFDAPQHF
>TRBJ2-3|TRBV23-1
CASSQEPPGASTDTQYF
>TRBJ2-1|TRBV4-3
CASSQDGRFGEQFF
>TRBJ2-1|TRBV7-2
CASRPWTSGNNEQFF
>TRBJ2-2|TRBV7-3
CASSFGLLNTGELFF
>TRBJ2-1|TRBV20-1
CSASAGDPGPGEQFF
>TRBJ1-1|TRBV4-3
CASSQRGGTEAFF
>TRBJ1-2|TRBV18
CASHPGTANYGYTF
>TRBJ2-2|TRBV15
CATSRENANTGELFF
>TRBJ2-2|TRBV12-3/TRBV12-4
CASSFSLTGELFF
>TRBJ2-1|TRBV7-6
CASSDRPEGRYNEQFF